One sample yielded the 5 T cell receptor beta chains listed below, sequenced in a study of blood T cell repertoires in COVID-19. Sequencing used immunoSEQ multiplex PCR; TCRdb keeps in-frame clones, though not all of them. The sample includes 150,000 to 200,000 clones, 76% seen only once; the top ten take more than 6.5%. Sequencing was carried out using peripheral blood. The source of these receptors is a woman aged 50 to 65 with active or convalescent COVID-19.

This clone was observed a handful of times. The V call is TRBV7-2, the J call TRBJ2-7; D might be TRBD2 (5 bases). The V and J ends lost 2 bases and 5 bases respectively, with 16 bases between them. Germline CDR1 SGHTA, CDR2 FQGNSA. The CDR3 is made up of 15 amino acids. The CDR3 loop reads CASSLQAGVFDEQYF. The DNA for the CDR3 is TGTGCCAGCAGCTTACAGGCGGGCGTGTTCGACGAGCAGTACTTC.

This rearrangement joins TRBV6-1 to TRBJ2-7; 12 bases are a match to TRBD2. Per the germline V gene, CDR1 is MNHNS and CDR2 is SASEGT. V lost 2 bases and J lost 7; bases outside the gene matches: 9. This CDR3 contains 16 residues. This CDR3 is CASSEMLAGGLGEQYF. In nucleotides, the CDR3 is TGTGCCAGCAGTGAAATGCTAGCGGGGGGGCTGGGGGAGCAGTACTTC.

There are many counts of this clone. The chain joins TRBV19 to TRBJ2-7, with a possible D match to TRBD1 (6 bases). The germline CDR1 and CDR2 sequences are LNHDA and SQIVND (reference sequence). V lost 8 bases and J 1 base, leaving 12 bases between the germline ends. The CDR3 has 13 residues. CDR3 loop: CASSGHPSYEQYF. As DNA, the CDR3 is TGTGCCAGTTCGGGACACCCGTCCTACGAGCAGTACTTC.

The chain links TRBV10-3 to TRBJ2-5; weak D call: TRBD2 (7 bases). Germline V gene sequence: CDR1 ENHRY, CDR2 SYGVKD. V lost 2 bases and J lost 6, with 13 bases in between. The CDR3 is made up of 14 amino acids. This CDR3 is CAISEEGGLKTQYF. CDR3 bases: TGTGCCATCAGTGAGGAGGGGGGGCTAAAGACCCAGTACTTC.

This chain joins TRBV4-3 and TRBJ1-6, with 7 bases identical to TRBD1. The V segment lost 0 bases and the J segment 3 bases; nucleotides outside the gene matches: 5. The CDR3 extends over 17 amino acids. Looked up from germline, CDR1 is LGHNA and CDR2 is YSLEER. The CDR3 is CASSQEWTGNYNSPLHF. CDR3 DNA: TGCGCCAGCAGCCAAGAGTGGACAGGAAACTATAATTCACCCCTCCACTTT.